These 21 T cell receptor beta chains were sequenced from one sample in a study of cytomegalovirus exposure and HLA in healthy donors. PCR amplification relied on 60 Vbeta primers (plus 13 Jbeta primers). Measured with immunoSEQ multiplex PCR; TCRdb has only the in-frame clones, and not every one. The sample has more than 150,000 clones; around 82% are singletons. Sequenced input: PBMCs. The receptors shown here come from a boy aged 5-17 years in good health and CMV-seronegative.

The gene calls are TRBV7-2 and TRBJ2-5; maybe TRBD2 (5 bases). The CDR3 has 15 amino acids. Germline assignment: CDR1 SGHTA and CDR2 FQGNSA. Deletions cut 3 bases from V and 1 base from J, with 12 bases between. The CDR3 coding sequence is TGTGCCAGCAGCTTCGCTCGAGGGTCCCAAGAGACCCAGTACTTC. Protein product: CASSFARGSQETQYF.

The rearrangement uses TRBV2 and TRBJ1-5, with D perhaps matching TRBD1 (5 bases). Deletions cut 6 bases from V and 0 bases from J, with 12 bases between. Germline V gene sequence: CDR1 SNHLY, CDR2 FYNNEI. The CDR3 contains 15 residues. The CDR3 reads CASRPNTGSNQPQHF. CDR3 nucleotides: TGTGCCAGCAGGCCCAATACAGGTAGCAATCAGCCCCAGCATTTT.

V usage is TRBV11-2 and J usage is TRBJ2-7; 8 bases fit TRBD2. The CDR3 runs 15 residues. Germline-derived CDR1 and CDR2 are SGHAT and FQNNGV. V gave up 4 bases and J gave up 6 bases; unmatched junction bases: 11. CDR3 amino acids: CASSSGTRDAGEQYF. CDR3 sequence (DNA): TGTGCCAGCAGCTCCGGGACTAGAGACGCGGGCGAGCAGTACTTC.

The chain links TRBV18 to TRBJ2-3, with 9 nucleotides matching TRBD2. This CDR3 region has 15 residues. Trimming at V came to 7 bases and at J to 0 bases, leaving 5 bases not matched to a gene. In germline, CDR1 is KGHSH, CDR2 LQKENI. Here the CDR3 DNA reads TGTGCCAGCTTGCTGACTAGCGGAAGCACAGATACGCAGTATTTT. Protein sequence: CASLLTSGSTDTQYF.

This clone was found a few times. V gene TRBV11-1 combines with J gene TRBJ1-1; D possibly corresponds to TRBD1 (5 bases). V dropped 1 base and J dropped 5 bases, with 8 bases sitting between them. The CDR3 is 13 amino acids. Germline V lookup: CDR1 SGHAT, CDR2 FQDESV (reference sequence). The CDR3 loop reads CASSLEGQTEAFF. In DNA, the CDR3 is TGTGCCAGCAGCTTAGAGGGGCAGACTGAAGCTTTCTTT.

The rearrangement links TRBV27 to TRBJ1-5; D unclear. The length of the CDR3 is 13 residues. The ends were cut back, 5 bases at V and 4 bases at J, with 9 bases in the middle. Germline CDR1 and CDR2: MNHEY and SMNVEV (reference sequence). CDR3 amino acids: CASSGGLNQPQHF. The CDR3 nucleotides are TGTGCCAGCAGTGGAGGTTTGAATCAGCCCCAGCATTTT.

This rearrangement joins TRBV6-5 to TRBJ2-1; D is ambiguous. From germline, CDR1 is MNHEY and CDR2 SVGAGI. Trimming took 6 bases from V and 6 from J, leaving 15 bases between them. The CDR3 totals 14 residues. This CDR3 reads CASSTGSPLNEQFF. The CDR3 nucleotides read TGTGCCAGCAGCACCGGGTCCCCTCTCAATGAGCAGTTCTTC.

This chain connects TRBV29-1 to TRBJ2-7; 7 positions match TRBD1. Trimming cost V 1 base and J 3 bases; bases outside gene matches: 6. Germline CDR1 and CDR2: SQVTM and ANQGSEA. This CDR3 has 14 amino acids. The chain's CDR3 is CSVEASRGNYEQYF. CDR3 nucleotide sequence: TGCAGCGTTGAAGCAAGCAGGGGGAACTACGAGCAGTACTTC.

As to this clone: Other DNA sequences in this specimen translate into the identical CDR3. V and J are TRBV28 and TRBJ1-2; D gene uncertain. Germline V gene data show CDR1 as MDHEN and CDR2 as SYDVKM. The length of the CDR3 is 14 residues. Deletions cut 3 bases from V and 7 bases from J, with 15 bases between. The CDR3 is CASSFGGERGGYTF. The DNA of the CDR3 is TGTGCCAGCAGTTTTGGTGGGGAACGGGGTGGCTACACCTTC.

V is TRBV9 and J is TRBJ1-2; the D is unclear. The CDR3 runs to 12 residues. Germline assignment: CDR1 SGDLS and CDR2 YYNGEE. Trimming took off 2 bases at V and 4 bases at J, with 6 bases between the two ends. CDR3 sequence reads: CASSVYSYGYTF. For the CDR3, the DNA is TGTGCCAGCAGCGTCTACTCCTATGGCTACACCTTC. Together with reference TRBV9 and TRBJ1-2, the CDR3 gives the full variable domain: DSGVTQTPKHLITATGQRVTLRCSPRSGDLSVYWYQQSLDQGLQFLIQYYNGEERAKGNILERFSAQQFPDLHSELNLSSLELGDSALYFCASSVYSYGYTFGSGTRLTVV.

The CDR3 nucleotides read TGTGCCAGCAGTTTCAAGAGGGTTCGGGAGACCCAGTACTTC. Residues: CASSFKRVRETQYF. The chain couples TRBV28 to TRBJ2-5; the D gene is possibly TRBD2 (5 bases). This CDR3 spans 14 amino acids. The V gene lost 3 bases and the J gene lost 5 bases, with 13 bases spanning the gap. Germline values: CDR1 MDHEN, CDR2 SYDVKM.

The CDR3 nucleotides read TGTGCCAGCAGTCCGAGACAGACTCGGTACAATGAGCAGTTCTTC. This gives the protein CASSPRQTRYNEQFF. V is TRBV27 and J is TRBJ2-1; D possibly corresponds to TRBD1 (5 bases). The CDR3 covers 15 residues. Germline V gene data show CDR1 as MNHEY and CDR2 as SMNVEV (reference sequence). The V and J ends lost 5 bases and 4 bases respectively, with 15 bases between them.

The table lists this clone with a few counts. The CDR3 nucleotides are TGTGCCAGCAGTTTATCGGGGGCAGTATTAAGGTACGAGCAGTACTTC. It encodes CASSLSGAVLRYEQYF. The V call is TRBV27, the J call TRBJ2-7, with a tentative D call TRBD1 (6 bases). The CDR3 runs to 16 residues. Trimming took 0 bases from V and 4 from J, leaving 16 bases between them. Germline V CDR1 and CDR2: MNHEY, SMNVEV (reference sequence).

This clone was recorded once. The chain links TRBV10-3 to TRBJ2-5, with D maybe TRBD2 (7 bases). The CDR3 sequence is 15 residues long. V lost 2 bases and J lost 2, with 12 bases in between. Germline V gene sequence: CDR1 ENHRY, CDR2 SYGVKD. The CDR3 here is CAISERGGGQETQYF. The CDR3 DNA is TGTGCCATCAGTGAGAGGGGGGGCGGACAAGAGACCCAGTACTTC.

This chain uses TRBV4-3 with TRBJ2-7; no clear D gene. The length of the CDR3 is 13 residues. CDR1 is LGHNA and CDR2 is YSLEER in the germline V gene. Trimming removed 1 base at V and 5 bases at J, with 9 bases between. The CDR3, as DNA: TGCGCCAGCAGCCAAGCTCCCCAGGACGAGCAGTACTTC. It yields the protein CASSQAPQDEQYF.

CDR3 region: CASSEGHPGGQPQHF. The CDR3 DNA sequence: TGTGCCAGCAGTGAAGGGCATCCAGGGGGGCAGCCCCAGCATTTT. The chain has TRBV2 and TRBJ1-5, with 7 bases identical to TRBD1. The CDR3 has 15 amino acids. V shed 1 base and J 7 bases; nucleotides not matched to a gene: 7. Germline loops: CDR1 SNHLY, CDR2 FYNNEI.

This chain uses TRBV11-1 with TRBJ2-1; 9 nucleotides line up with TRBD2. After removal of 3 bases from V and 6 bases from J, the junction contained 6 bases not matched to a gene. The CDR3 extends over 15 amino acids. From germline, CDR1 is SGHAT and CDR2 FQDESV (reference sequence). The CDR3 nucleotides read TGTGCCAGCAGCTTTCTAAGCGGGAGGCTCAATGAGCAGTTCTTC. Translated: CASSFLSGRLNEQFF. Complete variable domain (other parts from reference TRBV11-1 and TRBJ2-1): EAEVAQSPRYKITEKSQAVAFWCDPISGHATLYWYRQILGQGPELLVQFQDESVVDDSQLPKDRFSAERLKGVDSTLKIQPAELGDSAMYLCASSFLSGRLNEQFFGPGTRLTVL.

The chain couples TRBV6-5 to TRBJ2-1; 8 bases agree with TRBD2. The CDR3 has 14 amino acids. The germline gives CDR1 MNHEY, CDR2 SVGAGI. V lost 10 bases, J lost 6 bases, and 11 bases stayed unmatched. CDR3 nucleotide sequence: TGTGCCACTAACCTCCCGGGGGGGAGCAATGAGCAGTTCTTC. Amino acids: CATNLPGGSNEQFF.

The chain carries TRBV9 and TRBJ2-7, with a tentative D call TRBD2 (6 bases). CDR1 SGDLS and CDR2 YYNGEE come from the germline V gene. The length of the CDR3 is 15 residues. Trimming took 2 bases from V and 6 from J, leaving 18 bases between them. The CDR3 DNA sequence: TGTGCCAGCAGCGTCCGAGCCGGGAGCTGGGGCGAGCAGTACTTC. It encodes CASSVRAGSWGEQYF.

The chain carries TRBV5-1 and TRBJ1-1; D is possibly TRBD1 (5 bases). V was trimmed by 3 bases and J by 11 bases, leaving 11 bases between them. This CDR3 is 11 amino acids long. The germline V gene encodes CDR1 SGHRS and CDR2 YFSETQ. CDR3 residues: CASSSGIGAFF. In DNA, the CDR3 is TGCGCCAGCAGCTCAGGGATCGGCGCTTTCTTT. Full variable domain (outside the CDR3, taken from reference TRBV5-1 and TRBJ1-1): KAGVTQTPRYLIKTRGQQVTLSCSPISGHRSVSWYQQTPGQGLQFLFEYFSETQRNKGNFPGRFSGRQFSNSRSEMNVSTLELGDSALYLCASSSGIGAFFGQGTRLTVV.

The rearrangement joins TRBV10-3 to TRBJ1-2; D possibly corresponds to TRBD1 (6 bases). Germline V gives CDR1 ENHRY, CDR2 SYGVKD. The CDR3 is 13 residues long. The germline V and J ends were trimmed by 8 bases and 2 bases, with 12 bases remaining between them. CDR3 loop: CAIETGSNYGYTF. DNA of the CDR3: TGTGCCATCGAGACAGGCTCGAACTATGGCTACACCTTC.